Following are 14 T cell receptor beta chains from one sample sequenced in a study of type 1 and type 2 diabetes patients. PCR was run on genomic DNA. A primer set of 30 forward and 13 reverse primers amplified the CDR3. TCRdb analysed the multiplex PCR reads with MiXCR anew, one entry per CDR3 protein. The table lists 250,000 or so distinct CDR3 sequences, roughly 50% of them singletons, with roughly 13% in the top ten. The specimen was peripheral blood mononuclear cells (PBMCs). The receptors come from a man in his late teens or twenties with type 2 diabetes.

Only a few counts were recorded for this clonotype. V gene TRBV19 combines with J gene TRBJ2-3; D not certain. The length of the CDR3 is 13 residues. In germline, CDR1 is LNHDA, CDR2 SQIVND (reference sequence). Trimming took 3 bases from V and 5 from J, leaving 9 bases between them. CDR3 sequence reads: CASSISAIDTQYF. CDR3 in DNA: TGTGCCAGTAGTATCTCCGCCATAGATACGCAGTATTTT.

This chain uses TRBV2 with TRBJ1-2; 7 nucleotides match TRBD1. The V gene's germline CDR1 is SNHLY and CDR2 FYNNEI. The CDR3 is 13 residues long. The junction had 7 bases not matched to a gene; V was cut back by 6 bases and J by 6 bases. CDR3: CASSVETGDGYTF. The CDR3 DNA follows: TGTGCCAGCAGCGTAGAAACAGGGGATGGCTACACCTTC. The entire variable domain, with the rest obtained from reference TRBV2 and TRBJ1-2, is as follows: EPEVTQTPSHQVTQMGQEVILRCVPISNHLYFYWYRQILGQKVEFLVSFYNNEISEKSEIFDDQFSVERPDGSNFTLKIRSTKLEDSAMYFCASSVETGDGYTFGSGTRLTVV.

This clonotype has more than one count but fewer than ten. CDR3: CASSGGTSGFSYNEQFF. Written as DNA, the CDR3 is TGCGCCAGCAGTGGTGGGACTAGCGGGTTCTCCTACAATGAGCAGTTCTTC. The chain couples TRBV10-1 to TRBJ2-1; 12 positions agree with TRBD2. The CDR3 contains 17 residues. CDR1 is WNHNN, CDR2 SYGVQD, per germline (reference sequence). Germline trimming cut 4 bases from V and 0 bases from J; bases unmatched to any gene: 4.

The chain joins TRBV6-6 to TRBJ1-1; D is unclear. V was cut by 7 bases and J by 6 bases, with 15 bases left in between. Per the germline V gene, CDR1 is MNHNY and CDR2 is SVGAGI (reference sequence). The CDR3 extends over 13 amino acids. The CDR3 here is CASKRQEEAEAFF. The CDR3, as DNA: TGTGCCAGCAAACGGCAGGAAGAGGCTGAAGCTTTCTTT.

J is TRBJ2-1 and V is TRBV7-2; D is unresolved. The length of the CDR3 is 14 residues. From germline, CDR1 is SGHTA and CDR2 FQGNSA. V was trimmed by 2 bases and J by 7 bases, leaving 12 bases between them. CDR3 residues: CASSLYGTPNEQFF. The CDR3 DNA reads TGTGCCAGCAGCTTATACGGAACCCCGAATGAGCAGTTCTTC.

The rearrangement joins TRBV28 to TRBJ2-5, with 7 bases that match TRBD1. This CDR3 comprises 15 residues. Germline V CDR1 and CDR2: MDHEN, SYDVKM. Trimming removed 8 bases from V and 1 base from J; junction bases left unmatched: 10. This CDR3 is CASGLPGTAQETQYF. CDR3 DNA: TGTGCCAGCGGCCTGCCAGGGACAGCCCAAGAGACCCAGTACTTC.

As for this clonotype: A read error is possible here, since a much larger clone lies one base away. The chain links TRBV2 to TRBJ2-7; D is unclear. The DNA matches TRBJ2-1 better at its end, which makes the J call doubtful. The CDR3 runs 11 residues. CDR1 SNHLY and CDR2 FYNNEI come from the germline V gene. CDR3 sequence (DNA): TGTGCCAGCGGCCAGAGGAATGAGCAGTTCTTC. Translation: CASGQRNEQFF.

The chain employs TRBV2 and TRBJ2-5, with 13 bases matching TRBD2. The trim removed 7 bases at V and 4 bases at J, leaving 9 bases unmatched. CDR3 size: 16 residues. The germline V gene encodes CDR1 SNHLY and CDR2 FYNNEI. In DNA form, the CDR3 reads TGTGCCAGCAATCCAACACTAGCGGGAGGGACAGAGACCCAGTACTTC. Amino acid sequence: CASNPTLAGGTETQYF.

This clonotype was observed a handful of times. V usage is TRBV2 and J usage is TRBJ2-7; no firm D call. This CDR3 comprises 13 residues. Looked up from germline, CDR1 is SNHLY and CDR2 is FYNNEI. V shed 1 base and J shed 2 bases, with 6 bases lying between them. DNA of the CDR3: TGTGCCAGCAGTGAAGACGGCACCTACGAGCAGTACTTC. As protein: CASSEDGTYEQYF.

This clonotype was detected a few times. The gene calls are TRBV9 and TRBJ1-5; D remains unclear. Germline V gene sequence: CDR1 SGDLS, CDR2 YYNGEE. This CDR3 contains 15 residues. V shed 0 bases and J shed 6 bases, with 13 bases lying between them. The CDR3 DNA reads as TGTGCCAGCAGCGTAGGGGTCGACATGGGTCAGCCCCAGCATTTT. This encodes CASSVGVDMGQPQHF.

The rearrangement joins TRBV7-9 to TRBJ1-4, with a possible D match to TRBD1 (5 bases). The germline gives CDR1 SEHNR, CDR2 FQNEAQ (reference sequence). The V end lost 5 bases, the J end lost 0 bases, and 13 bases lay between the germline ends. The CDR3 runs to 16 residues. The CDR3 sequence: CASSGGEGSTNEKLFF. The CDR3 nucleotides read TGTGCCAGCAGCGGAGGGGAGGGTTCAACTAATGAAAAACTGTTTTTT.

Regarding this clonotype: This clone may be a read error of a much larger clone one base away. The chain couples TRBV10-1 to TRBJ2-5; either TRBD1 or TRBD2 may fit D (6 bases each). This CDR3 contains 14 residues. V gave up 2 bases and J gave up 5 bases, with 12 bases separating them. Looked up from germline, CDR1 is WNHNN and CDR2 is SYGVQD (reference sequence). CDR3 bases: TGCGCCAGCAGTGAGAAAACAGGGAGGGAGACCCAGTACTTC. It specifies CASSEKTGRETQYF.

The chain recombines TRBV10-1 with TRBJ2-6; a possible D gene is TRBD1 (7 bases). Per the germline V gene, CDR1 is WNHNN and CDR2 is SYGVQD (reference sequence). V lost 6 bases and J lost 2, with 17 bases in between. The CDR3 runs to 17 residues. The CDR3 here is CASSGNRGLPGANVLTF. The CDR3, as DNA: TGCGCCAGCAGCGGGAACAGGGGACTGCCTGGGGCCAACGTCCTGACTTTC.

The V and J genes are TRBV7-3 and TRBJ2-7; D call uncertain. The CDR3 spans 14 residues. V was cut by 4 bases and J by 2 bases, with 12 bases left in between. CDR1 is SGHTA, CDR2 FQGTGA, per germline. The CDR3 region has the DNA TGTGCCAGCAGCTCCCTGCCGCCCGCCTACGAGCAGTACTTC. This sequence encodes CASSSLPPAYEQYF.